One and the same sample provided the 11 T cell receptor beta chains below, sequenced in a study of draining lymph node invasion in breast cancer. Memory conventional CD4 T cells were sorted as CD4+ CD45RA- CD25- cells. MiXCR, run by TCRdb on the bulk RNA-seq reads, gives a single entry per CDR3 protein. The data show about 4,000 distinct CDR3 sequences, with roughly 78% seen just once and about 1.8% held by the top ten. The sequencing input was sorted memory CD4+ effector T cells from a lymph node. The receptor source for this set is a female donor with luminal breast cancer.

The chain carries TRBV7-3 and TRBJ2-7; the D gene is possibly TRBD1 (6 bases). The CDR3 spans 14 residues. Trimming took 5 bases from V and 0 from J, leaving 11 bases between them. CDR1 SGHTA and CDR2 FQGTGA come from the germline V gene. Here the CDR3 DNA reads TGTGCCAGCAGCCCTACAGGGAACTCCTACGAGCAGTACTTC. Translation gives CASSPTGNSYEQYF.

This clonotype was seen a few times. The gene calls are TRBV20-1 and TRBJ2-5; D possibly uses TRBD1 or TRBD2 (5 bases each). Germline CDR1 DFQATT, CDR2 SNEGSKA (reference sequence). V shed 6 bases and J shed 5 bases, with 16 bases lying between them. This CDR3 is 13 amino acids long. As DNA, the CDR3 is TGCAGTGCGTCCCGGGACGCCGGGGAGACCCAGTACTTC. This codes for CSASRDAGETQYF.

The V and J genes are TRBV20-1 and TRBJ2-1; tentatively, D is TRBD2 (6 bases). The CDR3 spans 16 residues. Germline lookup yields CDR1 DFQATT and CDR2 SNEGSKA (reference sequence). The V and J ends lost 0 bases and 3 bases respectively, with 15 bases between them. This chain's CDR3 is CSARDQRRGGYNEQFF. CDR3 nucleotide sequence: TGCAGTGCTAGAGATCAACGGCGGGGTGGCTACAATGAGCAGTTCTTC.

This clonotype was observed once. This rearrangement joins TRBV9 to TRBJ2-1; TRBD1 matches 10 bases. Per germline, CDR1 SGDLS and CDR2 YYNGEE. The trim removed 0 bases at V and 6 bases at J, leaving 6 bases unmatched. The CDR3 sequence is 16 residues long. CDR3 loop: CASSVAGQGGANEQFF. The CDR3, as DNA: TGTGCCAGCAGCGTAGCCGGACAGGGGGGTGCCAATGAGCAGTTCTTC.

Here the CDR3 DNA reads TGCAGTGCTAGGGCGGGAAGATTTAATGAGCAGTTCTTC. Translation: CSARAGRFNEQFF. V and J are TRBV20-1 and TRBJ2-1; tentative D call: TRBD2 (6 bases). V lost 3 bases and J 7 bases, leaving 13 bases between the germline ends. The germline V gene encodes CDR1 DFQATT and CDR2 SNEGSKA (reference sequence). The CDR3 totals 13 residues.

CDR3 coding DNA: TGTGCCAGCAGCCCTTCGGGCGGGGGCTACACCTTC. It is translated as CASSPSGGGYTF. The chain combines TRBV7-2 with TRBJ1-2; no clear D gene. V lost 5 bases and J 8 bases, leaving 12 bases between the germline ends. The CDR3 has 12 residues. Germline CDR1 reads SGHTA; CDR2 reads FQGNSA.

V usage is TRBV7-9 and J usage is TRBJ2-1; D uncertain. The length of the CDR3 is 11 residues. CDR1 SEHNR and CDR2 FQNEAQ come from the germline V gene (reference sequence). The ends were cut back, 5 bases at V and 5 bases at J, with 4 bases in the middle. This chain's CDR3 is CASSKNNEQFF. CDR3 sequence (DNA): TGTGCCAGCAGCAAAAACAATGAGCAGTTCTTC.

V usage is TRBV20-1 and J usage is TRBJ1-2, with 8 bases aligning to TRBD1. Germline CDR1 and CDR2: DFQATT and SNEGSKA (reference sequence). With 1 base clipped from V and 6 bases from J, the junction kept 1 base outside the gene matches. The length of the CDR3 is 12 residues. As DNA, the CDR3 is TGCAGTGCTAGAGTGACAGGGGATGGCTACACCTTC. This encodes CSARVTGDGYTF.

The gene calls are TRBV4-1 and TRBJ1-1; D remains unclear. Between the trimmed V and J ends, which lost 4 bases and 5 bases, there was a span of 11 bases. The CDR3 runs to 13 residues. The germline CDR1 and CDR2 sequences are MGHRA and YSYEKL. The CDR3 DNA reads as TGCGCCAGCAGCCCTCTCGGTGGGACTGAAGCTTTCTTT. It yields the protein CASSPLGGTEAFF.

The chain links TRBV6-5 to TRBJ2-7; tentative D call: TRBD1 (5 bases). There are 13 residues in the CDR3. V lost 6 bases to trimming and J lost 10 bases, with 19 bases between them. Germline-derived CDR1 and CDR2 are MNHEY and SVGAGI. DNA for the CDR3: TGTGCCAGCAGGGTGGGGCCCCGAAGAGCACAGTACTTC. It yields the protein CASRVGPRRAQYF.

V gene TRBV6-2 or TRBV6-3 combines with J gene TRBJ2-4; 11 bases are shared with TRBD1. The CDR3 consists of 14 residues. V was pared by 8 bases and J by 10 bases, with 10 bases of the junction left unmatched. Germline V gene data show CDR1 as MNHEY and CDR2 as SVGEGT. Here the CDR3 reads CASAPGQGALIQYF. The CDR3 DNA reads as TGTGCCAGCGCCCCCGGACAGGGGGCGCTAATTCAGTACTTC.